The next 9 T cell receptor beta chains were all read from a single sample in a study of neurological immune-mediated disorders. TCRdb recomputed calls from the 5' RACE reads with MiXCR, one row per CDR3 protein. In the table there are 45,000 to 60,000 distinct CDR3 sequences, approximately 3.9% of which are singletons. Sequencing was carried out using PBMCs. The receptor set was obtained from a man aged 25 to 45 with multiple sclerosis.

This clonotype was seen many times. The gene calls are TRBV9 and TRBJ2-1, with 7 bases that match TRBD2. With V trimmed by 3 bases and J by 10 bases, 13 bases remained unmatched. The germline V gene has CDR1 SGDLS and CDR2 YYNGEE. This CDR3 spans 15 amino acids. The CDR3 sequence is CASSGGRGRQTEQFF. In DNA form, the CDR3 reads TGTGCCAGCAGCGGGGGACGCGGGAGACAGACCGAGCAGTTCTTC.

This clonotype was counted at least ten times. For the CDR3, the DNA is TGCGCCAGCAGCTTAGTATCTCCTCTAGCGGGAGGATTCGAGCAGTACTTC. Protein product: CASSLVSPLAGGFEQYF. The gene calls are TRBV5-1 and TRBJ2-7, with 11 bases fitting TRBD2. Per germline, CDR1 SGHRS and CDR2 YFSETQ. V lost 2 bases and J lost 6; bases outside the gene matches: 13. The CDR3 has 17 amino acids.

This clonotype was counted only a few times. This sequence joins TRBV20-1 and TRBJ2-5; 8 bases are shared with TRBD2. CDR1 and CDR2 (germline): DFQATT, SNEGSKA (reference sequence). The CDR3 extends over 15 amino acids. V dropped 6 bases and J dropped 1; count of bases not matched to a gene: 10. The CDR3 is CSAGLGGGIQETQYF. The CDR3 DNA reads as TGCAGTGCCGGCTTGGGCGGGGGGATCCAAGAGACCCAGTACTTC.

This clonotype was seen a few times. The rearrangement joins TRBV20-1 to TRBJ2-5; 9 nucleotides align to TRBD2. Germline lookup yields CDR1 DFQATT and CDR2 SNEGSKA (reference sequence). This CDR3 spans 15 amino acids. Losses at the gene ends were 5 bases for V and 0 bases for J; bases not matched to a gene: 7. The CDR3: CSARGASGNQETQYF. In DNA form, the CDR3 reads TGCAGTGCTCGAGGGGCTAGCGGGAACCAAGAGACCCAGTACTTC.

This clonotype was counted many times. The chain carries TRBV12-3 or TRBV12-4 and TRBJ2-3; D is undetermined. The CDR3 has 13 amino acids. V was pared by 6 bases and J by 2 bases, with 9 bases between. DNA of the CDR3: TGTGCCAGCAGCCGATCGTCCACAGATACGCAGTATTTT. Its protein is CASSRSSTDTQYF.

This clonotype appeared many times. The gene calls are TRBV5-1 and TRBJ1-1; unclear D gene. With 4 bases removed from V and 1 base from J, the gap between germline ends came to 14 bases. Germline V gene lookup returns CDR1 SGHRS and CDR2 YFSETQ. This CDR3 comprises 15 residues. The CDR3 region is CASSPSPGPNTEAFF. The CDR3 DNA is TGCGCCAGCAGCCCCAGCCCTGGCCCGAACACTGAAGCTTTCTTT.

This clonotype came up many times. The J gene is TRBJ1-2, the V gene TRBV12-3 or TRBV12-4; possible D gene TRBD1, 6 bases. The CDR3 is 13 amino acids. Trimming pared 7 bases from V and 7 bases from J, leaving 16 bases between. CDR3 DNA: TGTGCCAGCACTTTGGACAGCGCCGTTGGCTACACCTTC. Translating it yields CASTLDSAVGYTF.

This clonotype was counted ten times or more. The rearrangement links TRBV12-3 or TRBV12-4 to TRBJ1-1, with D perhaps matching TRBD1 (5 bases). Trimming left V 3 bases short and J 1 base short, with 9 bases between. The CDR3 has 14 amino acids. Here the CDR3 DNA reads TGTGCCAGCAGTTTTGCAGGGAAGAACACTGAAGCTTTCTTT. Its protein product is CASSFAGKNTEAFF.

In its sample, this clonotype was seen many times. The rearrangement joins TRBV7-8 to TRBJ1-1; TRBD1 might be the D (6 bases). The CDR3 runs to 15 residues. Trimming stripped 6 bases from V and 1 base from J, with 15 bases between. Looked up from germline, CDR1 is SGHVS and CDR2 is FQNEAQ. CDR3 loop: CASSPVTGPNTEAFF. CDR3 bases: TGTGCCAGCAGTCCGGTGACAGGCCCGAACACTGAAGCTTTCTTT. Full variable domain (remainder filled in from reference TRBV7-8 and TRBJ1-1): GAGVSQSPRYKVAKRGQDVALRCDPISGHVSLFWYQQALGQGPEFLTYFQNEAQLDKSGLPSDRFFAERPEGSVSTLKIQRTQQEDSAVYLCASSPVTGPNTEAFFGQGTRLTVV.